This T cell receptor beta chain was found in a study of cytomegalovirus exposure and HLA in healthy donors (dated by TCRdb to between 2016 and 2019). Background on the whole study: In an earlier analysis of approximately 640 of the donors, approximately 260 Gb of sequence data and 120 million or so unique TCR beta sequences from 150 million to 200 million T cells were reported. Roughly 300 gigabases of sequencing data and around 85 million unique TCR sequences made up an early release that covered several hundred HLA-typed donors. Of the 300 to 450 genotyped donors, 75% to 85% were placed in the genetic ancestry cluster associated with self-reported Caucasian donors. The study aimed to test whether cataloging public T cell receptors could reveal signatures of past pathogen exposure. The study profiled the T cell repertoires of more than 500 subjects by immunosequencing and related them to cytomegalovirus serostatus. In addition to the first cohort of 666 subjects, a separate validation cohort of 120 different subjects was used. To predict cytomegalovirus infection status, the study brought together high-throughput TCR immunosequencing, statistical association of individual TCRs with disease status, and machine learning. In a later analysis, previously published TCR beta repertoires from several hundred donors were re-analyzed and high-resolution HLA genotyping was added so that TCR occurrence patterns could be studied. Rather than using new phenotypic data, the later analysis identified candidate immune exposures from TCR beta sequences and from how often those sequences occurred across donors. An earlier analysis of around 580 of the donors used high-throughput TCR beta sequencing to judge whether each TCR beta V gene segment behaved as functional or pseudogenic. Donor age, sex, ethnicity and CMV serostatus were compiled alongside the repertoire data. In a later genetic analysis, genome-wide SNP genotypes for about three fifths of the 666 donors were used, and that subset was treated as a discovery cohort. All discovery cohort repertoires had been generated on a single sequencing platform. Both class I and class II loci were covered by HLA typing, at four-digit resolution. The number of donors typed differed by locus, with roughly 629-640 for A, B, C, DRB1 and DQB1, roughly 550 for DQA1, 606 for DPA1, and around 430 for DPB1. Several DR-DQ haplotypes were treated as single units for association and clustering because of strong linkage in the cohort. Among a few hundred genotyped donors of the cohort, an average of approximately 240,000 unique TCR beta nucleotide sequences were sequenced per donor, roughly a sixth of them non-productive.

Libraries were made using the immunoSEQ multiplex PCR assay. The multiplex PCR relied on a mix of 60 forward primers for TCR Vbeta segments and 13 reverse primers for TCR Jbeta segments. The CDR3 region of rearranged TCR beta genes was amplified from genomic DNA with a multiplex PCR assay. The Illumina HiSeq System was used to sequence the amplified TCR beta libraries as 87-base-pair reads. The paper's data handling went like this. A later analysis tallied tens of millions of unique TCR beta chains across the 700 or so repertoires, and around 9.9 million of those chains were shared by two or more donors. To remove PCR and sequencing errors, raw reads were error-corrected and collapsed into unique sequences using a nearest-neighbor algorithm that merged closely related sequences. To assign V, D and J gene segments, CDR3 sequences were aligned to IMGT reference sequences. For a sequence to be retained, a match of at least six nucleotides to both a V gene segment and a J gene segment was required. A rearrangement was called productive if the CDR3 had no stop codons and remained in frame with V and J, and every other rearrangement was called non-productive. Following IMGT convention, CDR3 was defined as the stretch from the second conserved V-encoded cysteine up to the conserved J-encoded phenylalanine. The earlier analysis of some 550 of the donors excluded any sequence lacking an unambiguous match to a single V gene segment. An earlier analysis of several hundred of the donors called V segments functional above 56.7% productive rearrangements and segregating when the between-donor standard deviation exceeded 5%. A statistical classification framework was built for diagnosing cytomegalovirus status from the catalog of TCR beta chain sequences. In a later analysis, TCR nucleotide sequences were compared against IMGT/GENE-DB human TR gene sequences so that V and J genes could be assigned. A later analysis assigned CDR3 sequences and most-parsimonious VDJ recombination scenarios with the TCRdist pipeline. In a later analysis, every TCR beta chain was defined by the combination of its CDR3 amino acid sequence and its V-gene family, and reads without a unique V-gene family were dropped. To address suspected cross-contamination and a sequencing artifact, a later analysis removed some 620 highly shared, low-generation-probability nucleotide sequences. A later analysis calculated a clonal expansion index for each public chain from normalized within-repertoire ranks of inferred template counts. A later analysis computed generation probabilities with a VDJ recombination model fitted to out-of-frame rearrangements, and checked the results against IGoR. In a later analysis, TCR-TCR, TCR-HLA and TCR-CMV co-occurrence was scored with hypergeometric tests, and a repertoire-size bias correction was applied to TCR pairs. A later analysis estimated false discovery rates by permuting HLA or CMV assignments 20 times. In a later analysis, co-occurring TCRs were grouped using DBSCAN, with TCRdist sequence similarity added in when clustering inside HLA-allele-positive subsets. For co-occurrence clustering, repertoires with fewer than 30,000 or more than 120,000 public chains were excluded, along with several repertoires with anomalous nucleotide sharing. TCRdb's version of the immuneACCESS table is confined to in-frame rearrangements and falls short of the full clone set. An unresolved V gene accounts for under half of the shortfall where checked; the remainder is of unknown origin. That table is the source of V, J and clone size, and D and trimming were worked out from the DNA. Here the sample has roughly 96,000 clones; around 74% occur a single time. The ten most abundant clones make up roughly an eighth of the sample.

In total, 630 or so healthy bone marrow donors made up the cohort. All cohort members were sampled while nominally healthy, although unrecorded immune exposures were likely present. The donor tested CMV seropositive and was one of the 289 seropositive cohort members. Every donor gave a peripheral blood sample, and the peripheral blood mononuclear cells from that sample were used for TCR beta sequencing. Genomic DNA was extracted from the blood cell samples with the Qiagen DNeasy Blood Extraction Kit. Note on this clone: Which antigen it targets is not known. Per-base qualities were not stored, and no clone one base away is much larger.

Overall study outcomes, separate from this receptor: V-gene and J-gene trimming of TCR beta chains was associated with a missense DCLRE1C variant in a later genetic analysis, and the association was replicated in an independent cohort. A further reported finding was that TCR beta sequences accurately predicted the HLA-A and HLA-B alleles for most subjects in the first cohort. A later analysis found that TCR association rates varied across HLA loci, with DRB1 alleles showing the most associated TCRs and HLA-C alleles the fewest. Most TCR sequences were seen in very few donors, while some public TCRs were found in many individuals. A later genetic analysis reported fewer N-insertions in productive TCRs among donors in an Asian-associated ancestry cluster than the roughly 700-donor mean. Linkage disequilibrium might explain the correlated functional status among segregating V segments, but an unknown experimental factor could not be ruled out. A group of highly shared sequence variants was considered likely to be a technical artifact of the sequencing pipeline. Roughly 15 rarely observed V segments, including chromosome 9 orphons, were excluded from the earlier analysis of several hundred of the donors because counts were too low. Compared with equally common non-associated chains, HLA-associated TCR beta chains in a later analysis were more clonally expanded and had lower generation probabilities. In an earlier analysis of roughly 560 of the donors, most TCR beta V segments were observed in productive rearrangements about 90% or about 30% of the time, broadly matching IMGT annotations. CMV serostatus was the only immune exposure information available for the cohort. Presence/absence analyses assumed roughly uniform sequencing depth across donors, an assumption that may not hold. When HLA alleles, especially DR and DQ, strongly co-occurred, TCR associations were difficult to assign to individual alleles. Most CMV-associated TCR beta chains appeared to be HLA-restricted in a later analysis, and the HLA associations seemed to be driven largely by CMV exposure. In the study, about 150 TCR beta chains were listed as associated with cytomegalovirus. Three of the identified cytomegalovirus-associated TCR beta chains were confirmed in vitro to be specific for cytomegalovirus antigens. In this cohort, only TCR beta chains were sequenced, and detectable features were limited by the absence of alpha or paired-chain data. It was suggested by the authors that the approach could potentially be generalized to other disease states and immunological phenotypes. Specific HLA alleles were associated with 15,000 to 20,000 TCR beta sequences at a false discovery rate of 0.05 in a later analysis. Cytomegalovirus status was reported to be diagnosed by the classifier with high specificity and sensitivity in both the original and validation cohorts. Because HLA typing was missing for some donors at each locus, association tests included only the typed subset. A later analysis reported that several top co-occurrence clusters appeared linked to parvovirus B19, influenza, CMV and Epstein-Barr virus.

This TCR was sampled from a woman aged 65 to 85 in good health and CMV-seropositive. The material sequenced was PBMCs.

The CDR3 corresponds to CASSYTWTGGRETQYF. The DNA sequence follows: TGTGCCAGCAGTTACACATGGACAGGGGGCAGGGAGACCCAGTACTTC. The chain couples TRBV6-6 to TRBJ2-5, with 11 central nucleotides matching TRBD1. From its cysteine to its phenylalanine, the CDR3 spans 16 amino acids. Kept here is only the CDR3 DNA, which spans 48 bases and is read in frame from base 1. CDR1 MNHNY and CDR2 SVGAGI are derived from the germline V gene (reference sequence). The germline V and J ends show losses of 2 bases and 5 bases respectively, and no gene match explains 7 bases of the junction.